This T cell receptor (beta chain) comes out of a study of a mutant IDH1 vaccine in newly diagnosed glioma. The sample's time point: week 35, safety follow-up. Alongside topical imiquimod, each dose of vaccine comprised 300 ug of mutant IDH1 20-mer peptide. With respect to this clone: Its target is not known.

The CDR3 runs to 14 residues. Trimming at V came to 2 bases and at J to 8 bases, leaving 8 bases not matched to a gene. From germline, CDR1 is MNHEY and CDR2 SVGAGI. Using immunoSEQ multiplex PCR, the repertoire was profiled, and TCRdb retains in-frame clones only, with some absent. The profile shows tens of thousands of clones, 85% to 90% of them singletons. The sequence was collected from a man in his forties or fifties with glioma. Sequences were derived from PBMCs, sampled from a glioma patient whose treatment included an IDH1 peptide vaccine. The genes are TRBV6-5 and TRBJ1-2; 7 bases line up with TRBD1. In DNA, the CDR3 is TGTGCCAGCAGTTACGACAGGGCTGACCTCGGCTACACCTTC. It codes for CASSYDRADLGYTF.